The following is a T cell receptor (beta chain) sequence with its context. V was shortened by 4 bases and J by 0 bases, with 14 bases between the two germline ends. Per the germline V gene, CDR1 is LGHDT and CDR2 is YNNKEL (reference sequence). The CDR3 totals 16 residues. These data belong to a study of control samples from healthy donors and cancer patients. Generated by immunoSEQ multiplex PCR, the TCRdb table keeps only in-frame clones and is missing some. The table records around 94,000 clones, around 83% of them present only once. This TCR derives from a woman aged 45-65 years in good health. This rearrangement joins TRBV3-1 (or the pseudogene TRBV3-2) to TRBJ2-3; D might be TRBD1 (6 bases). Sequencing was carried out using blood. The CDR3 loop reads CASSPRDRFSTDTQYF. In DNA, the CDR3 is TGTGCCAGCAGCCCCCGAGACAGGTTTAGCACAGATACGCAGTATTTT.